This T cell receptor beta chain came from a study of shared clonotypes between healthy human individuals. Study-level points and caveats: Generation probability values for non-shared clonotypes were lower than those for clonotypes shared by all four donors.

About this clone: The antigen remains unidentified.

Deep-level assay runs were performed. This table comes from immunoSEQ multiplex PCR, and its TCRdb copy is limited to in-frame clones, with some not included. This table has millions of clones, 95% appearing once. The origin of this receptor is a man between 18 and 35 years old in good health. Sequenced: naive CD4+ T cells sorted from blood. Subset denoted: CD45RA+ positively selected.

CDR3 in DNA: TGCGCCAGCAGCTTGGCCGGAACAGGGAAGGGCTACGAGCAGTACTTC. It codes for CASSLAGTGKGYEQYF. V gene TRBV5-1 combines with J gene TRBJ2-7; D perhaps matches TRBD1 (6 bases). Between the trimmed V and J ends, which lost 0 bases and 3 bases, there was a span of 16 bases. The CDR3 sequence is 16 residues long. Per the germline V gene, CDR1 is SGHRS and CDR2 is YFSETQ.